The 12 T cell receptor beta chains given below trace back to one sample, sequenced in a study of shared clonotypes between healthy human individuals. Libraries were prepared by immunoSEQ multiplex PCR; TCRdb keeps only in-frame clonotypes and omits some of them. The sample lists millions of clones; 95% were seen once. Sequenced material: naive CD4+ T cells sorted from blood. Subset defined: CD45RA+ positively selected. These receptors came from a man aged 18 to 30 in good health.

CDR3 in amino acids: CAWRDGNTGELFF. The CDR3 nucleotides are TGTGCCTGGAGGGACGGAAACACCGGGGAGCTGTTTTTT. The chain employs TRBV30 and TRBJ2-2; D ambiguous. V was pared by 3 bases and J by 2 bases, with 7 bases between. This CDR3 is built from 13 residues. CDR1 GTSNPN and CDR2 SVGIG come from the germline V gene (reference sequence).

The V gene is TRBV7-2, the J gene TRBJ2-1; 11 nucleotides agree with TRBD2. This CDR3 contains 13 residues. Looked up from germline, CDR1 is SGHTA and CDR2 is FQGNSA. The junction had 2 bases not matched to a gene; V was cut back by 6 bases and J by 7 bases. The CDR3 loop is CASSTSGRNEQFF. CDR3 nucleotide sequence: TGTGCCAGCAGTACTAGCGGGAGAAATGAGCAGTTCTTC.

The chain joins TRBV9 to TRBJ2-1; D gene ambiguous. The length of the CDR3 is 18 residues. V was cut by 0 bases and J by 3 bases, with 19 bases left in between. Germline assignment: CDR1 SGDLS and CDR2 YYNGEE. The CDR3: CASSVAPDGGLSYNEQFF. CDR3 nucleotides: TGTGCCAGCAGCGTAGCTCCTGACGGTGGGTTAAGCTACAATGAGCAGTTCTTC.

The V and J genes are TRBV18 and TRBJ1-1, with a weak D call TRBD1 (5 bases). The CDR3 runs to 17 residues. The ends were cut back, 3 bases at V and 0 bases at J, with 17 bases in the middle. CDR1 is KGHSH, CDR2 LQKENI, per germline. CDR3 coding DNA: TGTGCCAGCTCACCCACGTCGGGGCGCACCCTGAACACTGAAGCTTTCTTT. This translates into CASSPTSGRTLNTEAFF.

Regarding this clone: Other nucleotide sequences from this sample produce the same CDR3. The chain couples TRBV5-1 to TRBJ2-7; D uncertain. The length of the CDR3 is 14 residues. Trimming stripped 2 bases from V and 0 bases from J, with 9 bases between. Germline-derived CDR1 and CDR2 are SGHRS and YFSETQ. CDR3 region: CASSLRVSSYEQYF. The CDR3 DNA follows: TGCGCCAGCAGCTTAAGAGTGTCCTCCTACGAGCAGTACTTC.

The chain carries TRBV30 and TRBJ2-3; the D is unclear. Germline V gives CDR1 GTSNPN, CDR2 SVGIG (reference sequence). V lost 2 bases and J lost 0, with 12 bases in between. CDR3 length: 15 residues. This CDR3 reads CAWSSGSYSTDTQYF. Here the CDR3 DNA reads TGTGCCTGGAGTTCCGGATCTTATAGCACAGATACGCAGTATTTT.

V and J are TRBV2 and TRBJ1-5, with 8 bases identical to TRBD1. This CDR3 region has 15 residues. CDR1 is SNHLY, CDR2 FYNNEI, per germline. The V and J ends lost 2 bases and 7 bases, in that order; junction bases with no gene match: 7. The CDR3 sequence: CASSELSQGAQPQHF. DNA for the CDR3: TGTGCCAGCAGTGAATTGAGCCAGGGGGCACAGCCCCAGCATTTT.

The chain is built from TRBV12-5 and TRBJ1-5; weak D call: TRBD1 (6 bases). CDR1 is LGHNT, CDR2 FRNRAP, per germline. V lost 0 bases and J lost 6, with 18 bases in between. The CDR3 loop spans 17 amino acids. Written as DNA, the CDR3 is TGTGCTAGTGGTTTGGTACTCCCGGGACATCGGCGTCAGCCCCAGCATTTT. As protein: CASGLVLPGHRRQPQHF. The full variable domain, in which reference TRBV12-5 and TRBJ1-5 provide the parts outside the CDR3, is DARVTQTPRHKVTEMGQEVTMRCQPILGHNTVFWYRQTMMQGLELLAYFRNRAPLDDSGMPKDRFSAEMPDATLATLKIQPSEPRDSAVYFCASGLVLPGHRRQPQHFGDGTRLSIL.

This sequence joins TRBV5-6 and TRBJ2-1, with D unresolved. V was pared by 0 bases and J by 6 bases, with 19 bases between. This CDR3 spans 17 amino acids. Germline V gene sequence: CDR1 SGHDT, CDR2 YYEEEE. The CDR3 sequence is CASSLAMDSPASNEQFF. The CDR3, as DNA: TGTGCCAGCAGCTTGGCCATGGATAGTCCAGCCTCCAATGAGCAGTTCTTC.

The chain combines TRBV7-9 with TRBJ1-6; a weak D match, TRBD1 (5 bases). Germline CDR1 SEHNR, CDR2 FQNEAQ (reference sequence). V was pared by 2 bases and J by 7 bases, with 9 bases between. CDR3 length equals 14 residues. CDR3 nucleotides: TGTGCCAGCAGCTTACAGGGAGAGAATTCACCCCTCCACTTT. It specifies CASSLQGENSPLHF.

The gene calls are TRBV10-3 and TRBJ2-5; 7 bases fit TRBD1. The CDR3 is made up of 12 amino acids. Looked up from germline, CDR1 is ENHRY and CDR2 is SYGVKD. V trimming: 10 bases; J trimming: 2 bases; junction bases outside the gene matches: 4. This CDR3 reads CATRGQQETQYF. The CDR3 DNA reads TGTGCCACAAGGGGGCAGCAAGAGACCCAGTACTTC.

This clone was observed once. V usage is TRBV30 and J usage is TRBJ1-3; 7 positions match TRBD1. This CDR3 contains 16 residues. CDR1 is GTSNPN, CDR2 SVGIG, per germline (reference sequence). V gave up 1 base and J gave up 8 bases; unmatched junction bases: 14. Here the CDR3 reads CAWSAPLDRVRDTIYF. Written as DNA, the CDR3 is TGTGCCTGGAGTGCCCCCCTCGACAGGGTTCGGGACACCATATATTTT.